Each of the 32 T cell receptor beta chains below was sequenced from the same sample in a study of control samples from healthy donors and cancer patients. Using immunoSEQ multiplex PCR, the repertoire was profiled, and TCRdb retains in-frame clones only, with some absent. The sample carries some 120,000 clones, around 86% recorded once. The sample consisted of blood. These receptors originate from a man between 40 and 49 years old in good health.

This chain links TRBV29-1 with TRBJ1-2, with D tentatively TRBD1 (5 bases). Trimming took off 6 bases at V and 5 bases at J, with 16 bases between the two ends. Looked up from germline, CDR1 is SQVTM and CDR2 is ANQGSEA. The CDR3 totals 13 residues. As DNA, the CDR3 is TGCAGCGTAGTACCTCAGGGTTTTTATGGCTACACCTTC. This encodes CSVVPQGFYGYTF.

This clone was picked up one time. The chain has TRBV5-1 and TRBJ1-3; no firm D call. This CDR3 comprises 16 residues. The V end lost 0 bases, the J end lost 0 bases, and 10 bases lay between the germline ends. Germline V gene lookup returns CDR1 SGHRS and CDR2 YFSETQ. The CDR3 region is CASSLARHSSGNTIYF. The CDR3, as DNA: TGCGCCAGCAGCTTGGCACGACATAGCTCTGGAAACACCATATATTTT.

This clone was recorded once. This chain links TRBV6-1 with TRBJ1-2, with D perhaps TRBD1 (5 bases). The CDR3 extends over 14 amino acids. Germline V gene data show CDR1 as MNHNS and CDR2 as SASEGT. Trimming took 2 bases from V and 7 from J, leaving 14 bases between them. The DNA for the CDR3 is TGTGCCAGCAGTGAAAGTCTGGGGGAAAGTGGCTACACCTTC. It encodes CASSESLGESGYTF.

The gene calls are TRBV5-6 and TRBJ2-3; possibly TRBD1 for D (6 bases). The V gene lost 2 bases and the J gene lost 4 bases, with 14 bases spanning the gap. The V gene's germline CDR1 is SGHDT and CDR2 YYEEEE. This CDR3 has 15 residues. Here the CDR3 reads CASSFISGASDTQYF. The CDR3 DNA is TGTGCCAGCAGCTTTATCTCAGGGGCTTCAGATACGCAGTATTTT.

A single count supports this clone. This CDR3 reads CASSLALAGGGDTQYF. CDR3 coding DNA: TGTGCCAGCAGCTTAGCGCTTGCGGGGGGGGGCGATACGCAGTATTTT. This rearrangement joins TRBV7-2 to TRBJ2-3; TRBD2 agrees at 9 bases. Germline CDR1 and CDR2: SGHTA and FQGNSA. J was trimmed by 6 bases and V by 0 bases; bases with no gene match: 7. The CDR3 totals 16 residues.

The DNA for the CDR3 is TGTGCCAGCAGCCTACAACCGGGGGGACGGGGCAATCAGCCCCAGCATTTT. It codes for CASSLQPGGRGNQPQHF. This chain connects TRBV7-9 to TRBJ1-5; maybe TRBD1 (5 bases). CDR1 SEHNR and CDR2 FQNEAQ come from the germline V gene (reference sequence). Trimming stripped 5 bases from V and 2 bases from J, with 19 bases between. The CDR3 is made up of 17 amino acids.

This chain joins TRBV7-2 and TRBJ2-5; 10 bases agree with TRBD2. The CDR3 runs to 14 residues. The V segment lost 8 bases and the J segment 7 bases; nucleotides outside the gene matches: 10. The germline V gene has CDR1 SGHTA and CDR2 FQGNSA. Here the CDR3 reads CASLGSGGVGTQYF. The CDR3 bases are TGTGCCAGCCTAGGAAGCGGGGGGGTAGGGACCCAGTACTTC.

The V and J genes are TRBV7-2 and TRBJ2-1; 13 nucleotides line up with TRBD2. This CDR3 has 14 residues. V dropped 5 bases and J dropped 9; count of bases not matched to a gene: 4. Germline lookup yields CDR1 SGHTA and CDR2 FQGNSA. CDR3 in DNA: TGTGCCAGCAGCCCCCGGACTAGCGGGGGTGAGCAGTTCTTC. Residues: CASSPRTSGGEQFF.

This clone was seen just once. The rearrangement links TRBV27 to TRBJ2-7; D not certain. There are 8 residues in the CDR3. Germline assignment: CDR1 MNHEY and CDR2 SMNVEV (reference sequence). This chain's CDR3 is CGAYEQYF. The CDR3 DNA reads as TGTGGAGCCTACGAGCAGTACTTC.

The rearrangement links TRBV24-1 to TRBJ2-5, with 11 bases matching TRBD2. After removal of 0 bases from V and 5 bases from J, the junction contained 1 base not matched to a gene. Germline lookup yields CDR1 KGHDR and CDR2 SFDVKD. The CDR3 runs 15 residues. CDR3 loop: CATSDLRTSGETQYF. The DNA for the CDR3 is TGTGCCACCAGTGATTTGCGGACTAGCGGGGAGACCCAGTACTTC.

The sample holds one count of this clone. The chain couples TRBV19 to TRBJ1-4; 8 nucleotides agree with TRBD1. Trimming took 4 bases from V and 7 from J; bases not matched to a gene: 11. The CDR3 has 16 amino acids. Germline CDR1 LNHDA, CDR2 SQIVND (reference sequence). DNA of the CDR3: TGTGCCAGTAGTAGTCCGGGCCGGACAGGGAGTGAAAAACTGTTTTTT. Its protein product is CASSSPGRTGSEKLFF.

CDR3 amino acids: CASSCDWVPGYTF. The CDR3 DNA is TGCGCCAGCAGCTGTGATTGGGTGCCTGGCTACACCTTC. The rearrangement joins TRBV5-1 to TRBJ1-2; D is uncertain. From germline, CDR1 is SGHRS and CDR2 YFSETQ. Trimming removed 3 bases from V and 7 bases from J, with 13 bases in between. The CDR3 spans 13 residues.

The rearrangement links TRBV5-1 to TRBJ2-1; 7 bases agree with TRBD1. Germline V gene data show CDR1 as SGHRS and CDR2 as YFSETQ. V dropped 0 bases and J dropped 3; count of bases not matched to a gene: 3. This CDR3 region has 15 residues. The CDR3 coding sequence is TGCGCCAGCAGCTTGGGGGACAGCCGCTACAATGAGCAGTTCTTC. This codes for CASSLGDSRYNEQFF.

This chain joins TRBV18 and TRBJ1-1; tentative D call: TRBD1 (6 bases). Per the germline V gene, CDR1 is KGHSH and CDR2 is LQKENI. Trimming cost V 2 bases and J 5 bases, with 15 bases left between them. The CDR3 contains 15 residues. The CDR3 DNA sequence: TGTGCCAGCTCACCATTCCCAGGGGTGCGTACTGAAGCTTTCTTT. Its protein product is CASSPFPGVRTEAFF.

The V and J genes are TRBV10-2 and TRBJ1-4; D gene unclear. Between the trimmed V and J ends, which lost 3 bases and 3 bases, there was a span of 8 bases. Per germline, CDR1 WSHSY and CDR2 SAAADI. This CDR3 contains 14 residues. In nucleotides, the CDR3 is TGCGCCAGCAGTGATTACAGTGCTAATGAAAAACTGTTTTTT. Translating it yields CASSDYSANEKLFF.

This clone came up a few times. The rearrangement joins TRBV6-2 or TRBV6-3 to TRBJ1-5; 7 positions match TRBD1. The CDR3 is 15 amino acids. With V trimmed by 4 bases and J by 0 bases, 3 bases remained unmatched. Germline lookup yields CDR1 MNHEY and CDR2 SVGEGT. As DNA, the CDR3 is TGTGCCAGCAGTTGGACAGGCCTTAGCAATCAGCCCCAGCATTTT. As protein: CASSWTGLSNQPQHF.

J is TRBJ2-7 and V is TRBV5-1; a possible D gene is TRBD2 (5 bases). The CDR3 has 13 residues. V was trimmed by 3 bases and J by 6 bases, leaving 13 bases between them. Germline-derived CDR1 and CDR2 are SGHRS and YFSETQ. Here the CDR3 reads CASSSHTAGEQYF. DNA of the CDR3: TGCGCCAGCAGCTCGCATACGGCGGGCGAGCAGTACTTC.

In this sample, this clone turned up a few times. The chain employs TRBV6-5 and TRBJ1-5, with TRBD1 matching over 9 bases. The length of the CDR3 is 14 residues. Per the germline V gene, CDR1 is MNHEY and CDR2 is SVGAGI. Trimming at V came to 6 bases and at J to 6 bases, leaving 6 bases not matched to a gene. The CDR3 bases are TGTGCCAGCAGGGCCGGGACAGGGAGTCAGCCCCAGCATTTT. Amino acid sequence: CASRAGTGSQPQHF.

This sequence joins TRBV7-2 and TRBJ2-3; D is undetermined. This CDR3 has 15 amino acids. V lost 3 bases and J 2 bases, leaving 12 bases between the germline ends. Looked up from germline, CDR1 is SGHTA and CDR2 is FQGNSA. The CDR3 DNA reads TGTGCCAGCAGCTTCTACCAGAGATACACAGATACGCAGTATTTT. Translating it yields CASSFYQRYTDTQYF.

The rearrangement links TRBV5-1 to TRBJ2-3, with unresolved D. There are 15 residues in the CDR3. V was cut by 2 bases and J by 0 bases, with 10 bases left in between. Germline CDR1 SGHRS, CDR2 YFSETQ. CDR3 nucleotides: TGCGCCAGCAGCTTTGTTGGGCCGAGCACAGATACGCAGTATTTT. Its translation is CASSFVGPSTDTQYF.

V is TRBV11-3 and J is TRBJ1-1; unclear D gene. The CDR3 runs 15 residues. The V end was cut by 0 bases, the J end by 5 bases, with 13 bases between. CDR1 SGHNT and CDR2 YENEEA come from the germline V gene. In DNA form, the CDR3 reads TGTGCCAGCAGCTTAGATCACCATCCCGGGACTGAAGCTTTCTTT. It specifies CASSLDHHPGTEAFF. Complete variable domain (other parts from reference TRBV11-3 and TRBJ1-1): EAGVVQSPRYKIIEKKQPVAFWCNPISGHNTLYWYLQNLGQGPELLIRYENEEAVDDSQLPKDRFSAERLKGVDSTLKIQPAELGDSAVYLCASSLDHHPGTEAFFGQGTRLTVV.

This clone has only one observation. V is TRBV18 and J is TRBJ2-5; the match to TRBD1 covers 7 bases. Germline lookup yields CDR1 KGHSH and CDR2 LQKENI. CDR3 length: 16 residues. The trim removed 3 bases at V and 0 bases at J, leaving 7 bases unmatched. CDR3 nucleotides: TGTGCCAGCTCACCTCCAGGGACAGCCTACCAAGAGACCCAGTACTTC. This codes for CASSPPGTAYQETQYF.

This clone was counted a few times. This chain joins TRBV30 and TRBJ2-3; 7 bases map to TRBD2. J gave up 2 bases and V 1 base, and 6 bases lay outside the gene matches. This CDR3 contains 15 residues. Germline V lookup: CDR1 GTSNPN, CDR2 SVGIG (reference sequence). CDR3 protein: CAWSARGELTDTQYF. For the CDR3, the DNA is TGTGCCTGGAGTGCCCGGGGGGAACTCACAGATACGCAGTATTTT.

The CDR3 spells CASSYLGGLSTDTQYF. CDR3 DNA sequence: TGTGCCAGCAGTTACTTGGGGGGACTTAGCACAGATACGCAGTATTTT. The chain combines TRBV6-2 or TRBV6-3 with TRBJ2-3; D may be TRBD2 (6 bases). V lost 1 base, J lost 0 bases, and 11 bases lay in between. The CDR3 extends over 16 amino acids. Germline CDR1 reads MNHEY; CDR2 reads SVGEGT.

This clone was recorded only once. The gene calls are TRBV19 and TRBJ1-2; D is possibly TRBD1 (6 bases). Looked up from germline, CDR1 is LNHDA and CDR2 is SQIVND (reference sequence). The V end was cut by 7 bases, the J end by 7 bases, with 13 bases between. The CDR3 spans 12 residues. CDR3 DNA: TGTGCCAGTAAGACAGGAACGGTTGGCTACACCTTC. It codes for CASKTGTVGYTF.

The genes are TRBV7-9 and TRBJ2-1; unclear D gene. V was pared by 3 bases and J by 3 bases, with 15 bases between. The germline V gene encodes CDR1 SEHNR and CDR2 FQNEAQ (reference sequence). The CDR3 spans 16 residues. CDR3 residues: CASSLERRINYNEQFF. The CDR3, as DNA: TGTGCCAGCAGCTTGGAAAGGAGAATAAACTACAATGAGCAGTTCTTC.

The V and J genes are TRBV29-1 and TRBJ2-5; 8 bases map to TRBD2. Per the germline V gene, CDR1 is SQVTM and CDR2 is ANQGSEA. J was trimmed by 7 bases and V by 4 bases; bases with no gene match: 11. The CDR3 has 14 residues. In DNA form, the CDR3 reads TGCAGCGTTGGTCAGCGGGGGACCCAGGTGACCCAGTACTTC. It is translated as CSVGQRGTQVTQYF. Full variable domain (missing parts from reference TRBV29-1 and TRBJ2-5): SAVISQKPSRDICQRGTSLTIQCQVDSQVTMMFWYRQQPGQSLTLIATANQGSEATYESGFVIDKFPISRPNLTFSTLTVSNMSPEDSSIYLCSVGQRGTQVTQYFGPGTRLLVL.

The CDR3 region is CASSPNRPPYEQYF. CDR3 DNA sequence: TGTGCCAGCTCACCGAATAGACCCCCCTACGAGCAGTACTTC. The chain links TRBV18 to TRBJ2-7; D remains unclear. Germline CDR1 and CDR2: KGHSH and LQKENI. The CDR3 runs to 14 residues. Between the trimmed V and J ends, which lost 3 bases and 2 bases, there was a span of 11 bases.

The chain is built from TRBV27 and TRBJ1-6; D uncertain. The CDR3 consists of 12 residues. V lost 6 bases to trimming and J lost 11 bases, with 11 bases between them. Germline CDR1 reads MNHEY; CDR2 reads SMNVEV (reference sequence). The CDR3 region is CASRGSNPPLHF. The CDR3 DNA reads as TGTGCCAGCAGAGGATCCAATCCACCCCTCCACTTT.

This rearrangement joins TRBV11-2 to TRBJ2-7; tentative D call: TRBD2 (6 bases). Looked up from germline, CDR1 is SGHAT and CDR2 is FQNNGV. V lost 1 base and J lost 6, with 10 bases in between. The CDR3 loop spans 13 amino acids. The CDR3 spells CASSLGGGIEQYF. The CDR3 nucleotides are TGTGCCAGCAGCTTAGGGGGCGGGATCGAGCAGTACTTC.

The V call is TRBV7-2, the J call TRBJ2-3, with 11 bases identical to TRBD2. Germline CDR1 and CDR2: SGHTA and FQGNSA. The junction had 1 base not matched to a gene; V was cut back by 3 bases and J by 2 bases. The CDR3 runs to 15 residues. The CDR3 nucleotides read TGTGCCAGCAGCTTTAGCGGGGGGGACACAGATACGCAGTATTTT. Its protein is CASSFSGGDTDTQYF. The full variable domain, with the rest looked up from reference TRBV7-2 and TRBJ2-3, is GAGVSQSPSNKVTEKGKDVELRCDPISGHTALYWYRQSLGQGLEFLIYFQGNSAPDKSGLPSDRFSAERTGGSVSTLTIQRTQQEDSAVYLCASSFSGGDTDTQYFGPGTRLTVL.

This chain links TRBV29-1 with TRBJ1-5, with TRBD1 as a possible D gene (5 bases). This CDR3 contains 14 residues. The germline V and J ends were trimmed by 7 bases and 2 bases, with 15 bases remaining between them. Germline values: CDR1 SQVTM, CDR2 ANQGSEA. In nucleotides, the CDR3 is TGCAGCGGTACGGGGGGGAAATGCAATCAGCCCCAGCATTTT. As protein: CSGTGGKCNQPQHF.